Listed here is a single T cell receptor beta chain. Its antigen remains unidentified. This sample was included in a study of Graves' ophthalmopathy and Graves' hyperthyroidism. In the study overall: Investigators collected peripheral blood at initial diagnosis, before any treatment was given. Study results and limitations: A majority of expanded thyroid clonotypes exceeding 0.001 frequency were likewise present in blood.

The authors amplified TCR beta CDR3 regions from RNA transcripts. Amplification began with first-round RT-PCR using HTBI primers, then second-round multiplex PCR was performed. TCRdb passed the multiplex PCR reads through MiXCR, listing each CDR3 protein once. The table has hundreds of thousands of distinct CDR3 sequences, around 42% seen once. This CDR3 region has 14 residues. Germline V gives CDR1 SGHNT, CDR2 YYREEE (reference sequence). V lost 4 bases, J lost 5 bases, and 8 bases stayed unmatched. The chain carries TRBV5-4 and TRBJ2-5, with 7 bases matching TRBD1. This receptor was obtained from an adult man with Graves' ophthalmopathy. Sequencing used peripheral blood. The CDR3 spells CASSADRVGETQYF. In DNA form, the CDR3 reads TGTGCCAGCAGCGCCGACAGGGTCGGGGAGACCCAGTACTTC.